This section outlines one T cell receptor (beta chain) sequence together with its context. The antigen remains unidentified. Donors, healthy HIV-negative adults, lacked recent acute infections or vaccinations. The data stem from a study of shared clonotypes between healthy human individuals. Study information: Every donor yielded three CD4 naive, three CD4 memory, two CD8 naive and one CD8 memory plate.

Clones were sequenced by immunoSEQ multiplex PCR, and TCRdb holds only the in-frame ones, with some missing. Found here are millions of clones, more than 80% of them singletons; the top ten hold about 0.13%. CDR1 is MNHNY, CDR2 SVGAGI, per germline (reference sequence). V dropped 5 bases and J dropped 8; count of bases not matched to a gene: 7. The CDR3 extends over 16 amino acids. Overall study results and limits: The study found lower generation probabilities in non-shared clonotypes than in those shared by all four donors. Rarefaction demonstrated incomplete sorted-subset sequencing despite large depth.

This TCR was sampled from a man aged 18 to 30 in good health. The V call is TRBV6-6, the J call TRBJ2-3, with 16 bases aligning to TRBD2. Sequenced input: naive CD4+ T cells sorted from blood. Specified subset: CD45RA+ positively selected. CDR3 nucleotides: TGTGCCAGCAGTGGGACTAGCGGGGGGGAAGAGGGTACGCAGTATTTT. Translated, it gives CASSGTSGGEEGTQYF.